These T cell receptor beta chains were read from a single sample in a study of control samples from healthy donors and cancer patients. Repertoires were generated with immunoSEQ multiplex PCR, while TCRdb's copy carries only in-frame clones and drops some. The sample lists some 140,000 clones; 90% to 95% were seen once. What was sequenced was PBMCs. The receptors shown here come from a man aged 55 to 70 with colorectal cancer. CDR3s leave out the opening cysteine and the closing phenylalanine or tryptophan.

TRBV10-3 | AISEGGGVNTEAF
TRBV5-1 | ASSPLAGGSTDTQY
TRBV19 | ASSDRVLGNTIY
TRBV29-1 | SVGGDSDEQF
TRBV5-4 | ASTPDRGREAF
TRBV7-2 | ASSSLAGGPAHEQF
TRBV5-5 | ASSPGQGMVYGYT
TRBV7-2 | ASSTTGTVSYEQY
TRBV30 | AWSQDSYYGYT
TRBV27 | ASSLSGGTDTQY
TRBV6-2/TRBV6-3 | ASSQSGGAGAKETQY
TRBV30 | AWSFGREQPRNTIY
TRBV3-1/TRBV3-2 | ASSTGLAGLAQF
TRBV2 | ACLPRDYQETQY
TRBV5-5 | ASGRSDSSNQPQH
TRBV6-5 | ASSLSTGISGYT
TRBV10-3 | AISEAPEGGGYT
TRBV9 | ASSLDSYGYT
TRBV18 | ASSPQSVNTEAF
TRBV11-2 | ASSYTQVEQY
TRBV9 | ASSVGDRGGNSPLH
TRBV5-1 | ASSLGQYQETQY
TRBV5-4 | ASSLSGERSPLH